This TCR beta chain came from a study of molecular identifiers for immune sequencing clone quantification. At the level of the study: Across replicate runs, RNA obtained from around 20,000 or 100,000 naive CD8 cells was divided into five, with four undergoing sequencing.

Notes on this clonotype: What it binds is unknown.

Using its own MiXCR run on the PCR reads, TCRdb lists one record per CDR3 protein. The table includes over 300,000 distinct CDR3 sequences, roughly 24% detected once. Researchers sorted naive CD8 T cells as cells that were CD8+CD4-CCR7+CD45RA+. Study outcomes and limitations: Over 99% of CMV-specific effector molecules, but under 1% of naive ones, were in clones above 20 copies.

This sequence originates from a human donor in good health. Some libraries in this study had Jurkat cell RNA spiked in. Sequencing input: naive CD8+ T cells from blood, with Jurkat cell RNA spiked in. Regarding subset: FACS-sorted CD8+CD4-CCR7+CD45RA+ naive T cells.

CDR3 nucleotide sequence: TGCGCCAGCAGCTTGGATCCGAAGGGGCCGCTGGTAGGAAACACCATATATTTT. It specifies CASSLDPKGPLVGNTIYF. The chain employs TRBV5-1 and TRBJ1-3, with D possibly being TRBD1 (5 bases). The germline gives CDR1 SGHRS, CDR2 YFSETQ. The CDR3 length is 18 residues. V gave up 0 bases and J gave up 4 bases, with 20 bases separating them.